The rows below give T cell receptor beta chains drawn from one sample of a study of blood T cell repertoires in COVID-19. The protocol was immunoSEQ multiplex PCR, while the TCRdb copy is restricted to in-frame clones and leaves out a portion. Of approximately 74,000 clones listed, around nine tenths are singletons. Sequenced material: peripheral blood. The receptors originated from a woman in her sixties or seventies with acute or convalescent COVID-19. CDR3s include the opening cysteine and the closing phenylalanine or tryptophan.

v_gene,j_gene,CDR3aa
TRBV12-5,TRBJ1-2,CASGLGDRGNTF
TRBV2,TRBJ1-1,CASSENFRGGRGAFF
TRBV10-3,TRBJ1-2,CAISERQGEAGYTF
TRBV28,TRBJ2-2,CASAPGLANTGELFF
TRBV27,TRBJ2-5,CASSRQYQETQYF
TRBV3-1/TRBV3-2,TRBJ2-7,CASSQEVRGSTSYEQYF
TRBV6-6,TRBJ1-6,CASSYLGQGNSPLHF
TRBV4-1,TRBJ2-1,CASSQVQGREQFF
TRBV4-3,TRBJ2-5,CASSQLKTPFLGTSETQYF
TRBV28,TRBJ1-4,CASSFHPPQNEKLFF
TRBV14,TRBJ1-4,CASSQRAPQGDEKLFF
TRBV5-1,TRBJ1-1,CASSSLGGNTEAFF
TRBV20-1,TRBJ1-2,CSAREDAGYTF
TRBV29-1,TRBJ1-1,CSVEELVGTEAFF
TRBV6-5,TRBJ2-1,CASSYGNYNEQFF
TRBV3-1/TRBV3-2,TRBJ2-2,CASSRQHFTGELFF
TRBV6-2/TRBV6-3,TRBJ2-1,CASSYWQVGSYNEQFF
TRBV30,TRBJ1-1,CAWSGQGETEAFF
TRBV3-1/TRBV3-2,TRBJ2-1,CASTGQGNEQFF
TRBV9,TRBJ2-1,CASSAGSGRSTNEQFF
TRBV19,TRBJ2-1,CASISGTGGLNEQFF
TRBV6-2/TRBV6-3,TRBJ1-5,CASSGQSSNQPQHF
TRBV27,TRBJ1-1,CASSSSVNTEAFF
TRBV20-1,TRBJ2-7,CSASLAGSNSYEQYF
TRBV30,TRBJ2-1,CAWTSQGVNNEQFF
TRBV9,TRBJ2-1,CASSVGSSSYNEQFF
TRBV10-3,TRBJ2-7,CAISESSTGNYEQYF
TRBV19,TRBJ1-4,CASSISGQWVNEKLFF
TRBV6-2/TRBV6-3,TRBJ2-7,CASSSSTGDPEQYF